The 18 T cell receptor beta chains reported below all come from one sample, sequenced in a study of graft-versus-host responses after intestinal transplantation. TCRdb's table, derived via immunoSEQ multiplex PCR, lists solely in-frame clones and lacks some. The repertoire holds 90,000 to 95,000 clones, with 85% to 95% as singletons. No antigen has been identified for these receptors. Material: unstimulated CD8+ T cells sorted from spleen or lymph node cells, obtained before intestinal transplant. These receptors were obtained from a human donor who received an intestinal transplant.

The chain is built from TRBV4-2 and TRBJ1-2; 9 positions agree with TRBD1. The trim removed 4 bases at V and 4 bases at J, leaving 10 bases unmatched. CDR3 length equals 16 residues. Germline loops: CDR1 LGHNA, CDR2 YNFKEQ. The CDR3: CASSPFKTGGGYGYTF. CDR3 in DNA: TGTGCCAGCAGCCCATTCAAGACAGGGGGGGGCTATGGCTACACCTTC.

The rearrangement uses TRBV9 and TRBJ1-3, with D perhaps TRBD1 (5 bases). Trimming took 3 bases from V and 0 from J, leaving 16 bases between them. The germline V gene has CDR1 SGDLS and CDR2 YYNGEE. CDR3 length equals 17 residues. CDR3 protein: CASSAQTVESSGNTIYF. In nucleotides, the CDR3 is TGTGCCAGCAGCGCACAGACAGTCGAGAGCTCTGGAAACACCATATATTTT.

This chain joins TRBV6-5 and TRBJ2-1; no clear D. The CDR3 loop spans 15 amino acids. V was cut by 5 bases and J by 0 bases, with 11 bases left in between. Germline V gene sequence: CDR1 MNHEY, CDR2 SVGAGI. The chain's CDR3 is CASSRVVSSYNEQFF. As DNA, the CDR3 is TGTGCCAGCAGTAGAGTCGTGAGCTCCTACAATGAGCAGTTCTTC.

This sequence joins TRBV19 and TRBJ1-1, with 8 positions matching TRBD1. V lost 6 bases and J lost 4; bases outside the gene matches: 10. Germline CDR1 reads LNHDA; CDR2 reads SQIVND (reference sequence). The CDR3 is 15 amino acids. The CDR3 nucleotides read TGTGCCAGTAGCCCACGACAGGGGATCGTCACTGAAGCTTTCTTT. It is translated as CASSPRQGIVTEAFF.

V and J are TRBV2 and TRBJ1-5; 10 bases fit TRBD1. The CDR3 consists of 16 residues. Germline V lookup: CDR1 SNHLY, CDR2 FYNNEI. V lost 6 bases and J lost 3; bases outside the gene matches: 8. CDR3 sequence reads: CASSRDRGLFNQPQHF. As DNA, the CDR3 is TGTGCCAGCAGCCGGGACAGGGGCCTTTTCAATCAGCCCCAGCATTTT.

The chain has TRBV19 and TRBJ2-5; 14 bases map to TRBD2. Germline CDR1 reads LNHDA; CDR2 reads SQIVND (reference sequence). Trimming cost V 5 bases and J 5 bases; bases outside gene matches: 7. The CDR3 loop spans 16 amino acids. Written as DNA, the CDR3 is TGTGCCAGTAGTGCGACTAGCGGGGGGGCTGGGGAGACCCAGTACTTC. Translated: CASSATSGGAGETQYF.

This clone has only a few counts. The rearrangement links TRBV6-1 to TRBJ2-1; D remains unclear. Trimming left V 3 bases short and J 6 bases short, with 15 bases between. Germline CDR1 is MNHNS and CDR2 is SASEGT. The length of the CDR3 is 15 residues. The CDR3 here is CASSEKTAEGNEQFF. CDR3 sequence (DNA): TGTGCCAGCAGTGAGAAAACTGCGGAAGGCAATGAGCAGTTCTTC.

The rearrangement uses TRBV5-4 and TRBJ2-1, with D uncertain. CDR3 length: 13 amino acids. V lost 2 bases to trimming and J lost 6 bases, with 9 bases between them. CDR1 SGHNT and CDR2 YYREEE come from the germline V gene (reference sequence). The CDR3 coding sequence is TGTGCCAGCAGCTTACTATCGGGCAATGAGCAGTTCTTC. Translating it yields CASSLLSGNEQFF.

The DNA for the CDR3 is TGCGCCAGCAGCCAAGAACAGGACGGAGCCTACGAGCAGTACTTC. Its protein is CASSQEQDGAYEQYF. This chain connects TRBV4-1 to TRBJ2-7; tentative D call: TRBD1 (5 bases). The V and J ends lost 0 bases and 2 bases respectively, with 11 bases between them. Germline CDR1 MGHRA, CDR2 YSYEKL. There are 15 residues in the CDR3.

The gene calls are TRBV30 and TRBJ1-5; unclear D gene. The CDR3 sequence is 12 residues long. V was clipped by 3 bases and J by 6 bases, with 9 bases between them. Germline V lookup: CDR1 GTSNPN, CDR2 SVGIG (reference sequence). CDR3 sequence (DNA): TGTGCCTGGAGCGTTCCCGGTCAGCCCCAGCATTTT. Its protein is CAWSVPGQPQHF.

The chain uses TRBV4-1 and TRBJ1-1, with 7 nucleotides matching TRBD1. The CDR3 sequence is 14 residues long. The germline V gene has CDR1 MGHRA and CDR2 YSYEKL. V was pared by 1 base and J by 7 bases, with 6 bases of the junction left unmatched. CDR3 loop: CASSQGTGGLEAFF. The DNA of the CDR3 is TGCGCCAGCAGCCAAGGGACAGGCGGACTTGAAGCTTTCTTT.

This chain connects TRBV7-9 to TRBJ1-4; 9 bases agree with TRBD1. V shed 3 bases, J shed 7 bases, and the junction held 6 bases outside the gene matches. The CDR3 is 15 amino acids. Germline lookup yields CDR1 SEHNR and CDR2 FQNEAQ (reference sequence). The DNA of the CDR3 is TGTGCCAGCAGCTTCCACGGGACAGGGACTGAAAAACTGTTTTTT. Its translation is CASSFHGTGTEKLFF.

The chain is built from TRBV7-9 and TRBJ2-1; 9 bases line up with TRBD2. The CDR3 is made up of 16 amino acids. The germline CDR1 and CDR2 sequences are SEHNR and FQNEAQ (reference sequence). V dropped 1 base and J dropped 5; count of bases not matched to a gene: 6. The CDR3 is CASSLGGLAYHNEQFF. The DNA of the CDR3 is TGTGCCAGCAGCTTAGGGGGACTAGCTTATCACAATGAGCAGTTCTTC.

This chain connects TRBV27 to TRBJ2-1; 11 nucleotides match TRBD2. After removal of 7 bases from V and 4 bases from J, the junction contained 6 bases not matched to a gene. Germline values: CDR1 MNHEY, CDR2 SMNVEV (reference sequence). The length of the CDR3 is 15 residues. CDR3 loop: CASTDGTSGYNEQFF. For the CDR3, the DNA is TGTGCCAGCACTGACGGGACTAGCGGATACAATGAGCAGTTCTTC.

The J gene is TRBJ2-1, the V gene TRBV4-2; D not certain. The germline V and J ends were trimmed by 2 bases and 7 bases, with 6 bases remaining between them. The germline CDR1 and CDR2 sequences are LGHNA and YNFKEQ. The CDR3 extends over 12 amino acids. The CDR3 sequence: CASSQYMNEQFF. DNA for the CDR3: TGTGCCAGCAGCCAATATATGAATGAGCAGTTCTTC.

With regard to this clone: The sample contains more than one DNA sequence encoding this CDR3. This chain uses TRBV27 with TRBJ2-7; D remains unclear. V lost 0 bases to trimming and J lost 2 bases, with 5 bases between them. The CDR3 contains 13 residues. Germline values: CDR1 MNHEY, CDR2 SMNVEV (reference sequence). CDR3 bases: TGTGCCAGCAGTTTATCCTCGGCCTACGAGCAGTACTTC. Its protein is CASSLSSAYEQYF.

The genes are TRBV27 and TRBJ1-5, with TRBD1 matching 9 bases. There are 16 residues in the CDR3. The germline gives CDR1 MNHEY, CDR2 SMNVEV (reference sequence). V gave up 8 bases and J gave up 3 bases; unmatched junction bases: 11. CDR3 amino acids: CASANTGTGFNQPQHF. CDR3 sequence (DNA): TGTGCCAGCGCTAACACCGGGACAGGGTTCAATCAGCCCCAGCATTTT.

The chain combines TRBV5-5 with TRBJ1-1; no clear D. V was shortened by 4 bases and J by 6 bases, with 10 bases between the two germline ends. Germline V CDR1 and CDR2: SGHKS, YYEKEE (reference sequence). This CDR3 region has 12 residues. This CDR3 reads CASSLLSAEAFF. CDR3 sequence (DNA): TGTGCCAGCAGCCTCCTCTCTGCTGAAGCTTTCTTT.